This T cell receptor (beta chain) was identified in a study of control samples from healthy donors and cancer patients. V lost 4 bases, J lost 8 bases, and 4 bases stayed unmatched. This CDR3 region has 13 residues. Germline CDR1 and CDR2: WNHNN and SYGVQD (reference sequence). Libraries were prepared by immunoSEQ multiplex PCR; TCRdb keeps only in-frame clonotypes and omits some of them. The sample has roughly 140,000 clones, about 93% seen once. The genes are TRBV10-1 and TRBJ1-2; 10 nucleotides align to TRBD1. Sequenced input: blood. This TCR was sampled from a middle-aged man in good health. CDR3 amino acids: CASSGQGAGGYTF. In DNA form, the CDR3 reads TGCGCCAGCAGTGGACAGGGGGCTGGCGGCTACACCTTC.